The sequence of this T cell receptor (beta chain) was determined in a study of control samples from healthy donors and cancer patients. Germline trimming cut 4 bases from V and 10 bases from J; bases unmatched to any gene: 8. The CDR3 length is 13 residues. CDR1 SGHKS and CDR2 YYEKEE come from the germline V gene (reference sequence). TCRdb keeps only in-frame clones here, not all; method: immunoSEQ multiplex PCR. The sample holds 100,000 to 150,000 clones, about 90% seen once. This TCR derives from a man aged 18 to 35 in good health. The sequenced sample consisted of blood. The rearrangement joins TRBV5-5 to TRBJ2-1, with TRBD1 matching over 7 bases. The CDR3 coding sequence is TGTGCCAGCAGCGAAACAGGGGAGCGGGAGCAGTTCTTC. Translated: CASSETGEREQFF.